This TCR beta chain was obtained from a study of cytomegalovirus exposure and HLA in healthy donors. This CDR3 is built from 14 residues. V was trimmed by 4 bases and J by 4 bases, leaving 14 bases between them. Germline CDR1 and CDR2: SGHRS and YFSETQ. General study results and limits: About 87% or about 30% of the time was how often most TCR beta V segments were productive, according to an earlier analysis.

The PCR ran on 60 Vbeta and 13 Jbeta primers. Sequencing was performed with immunoSEQ multiplex PCR; in TCRdb, only in-frame clones are kept and a portion is missing. The table shows around 180,000 clones, with approximately 81% occurring only once. About this clone itself: The target antigen is unknown.

The V call is TRBV5-1, the J call TRBJ1-1, with D possibly being TRBD1 (6 bases). This receptor was taken from a boy aged 5-17 years in good health and CMV-seronegative. The sample consisted of PBMCs. The CDR3 nucleotides read TGCGCCAGCAGCAGGGCAGGGGAGTCCACTGAAGCTTTCTTT. Amino acid sequence: CASSRAGESTEAFF.